This T cell receptor (beta chain) was sequenced in a study of T cell repertoires in cytomegalovirus infection (dated by TCRdb to the late 2010s). Some background on the complete study: Alongside well-studied HLA-B-restricted epitopes, the peptide stimulations were aimed at recently identified HLA-C-restricted CMV epitopes, whose presentation resists viral immunomodulation. Because public TCR beta signatures pointed to carriage of CMV infection together with the matching HLA type, the HLA type of each donor mattered for the analysis.

Only a few counts were recorded for this clonotype. This receptor's antigen is unknown. Base quality data are lacking; no much larger clone is found one base away. Sequencing relied on an Illumina HiSeq 1500. The public reads were reanalyzed by TCRdb: fastp trimming at Q25, MiXCR alignment, in-frame beta chains only. One record per CDR3 amino acid sequence lists the most common genes and DNA. The sample table contains about 900,000 distinct CDR3 sequences; only one count was recorded for roughly 31% of them. The ten largest clones capture around 15% of the sample. What the treatment or condition label conveys for this sample: in vitro stimulation with specific CMV peptide epitopes to enrich CMV-specific T cells. The paper's findings and limits, for the study overall: Cumulative frequency of public TCR beta family members discriminated carriers of CMV infection plus the relevant HLA type in this cohort and an independent roughly 330-donor cohort. In the ex vivo response, HLA-C-restricted CMV-specific TCR beta clonotypes were dominant, and in two of eight donors the single most frequent clonotype came from this HLA-C-restricted group.

CDR1 and CDR2 were assigned from the germline V gene as ENHRY and SYGVKD. Unmatched junction bases come to 6, with V trimmed by 3 bases and J by 2 bases. From the cysteine up to the phenylalanine, the CDR3 has a length of 16 residues. This entry keeps only the CDR3 DNA: 48 bases, framed from base 1. The sequence derives from a human donor in good health (CMV status not recorded). Some clones in this sample may be carry-over from other donors' samples. The sequence joins TRBV10-3 to TRBJ2-5, and 10 junction bases match TRBD2. Specimen: cultured CD8+ T cells from PBMCs, collected from culture after CMV antigen stimulation. The sequenced DNA is TGTGCCATCAGTGAAAATAGCGGGGGGAAACAAGAGACCCAGTACTTC. This sequence encodes CAISENSGGKQETQYF.